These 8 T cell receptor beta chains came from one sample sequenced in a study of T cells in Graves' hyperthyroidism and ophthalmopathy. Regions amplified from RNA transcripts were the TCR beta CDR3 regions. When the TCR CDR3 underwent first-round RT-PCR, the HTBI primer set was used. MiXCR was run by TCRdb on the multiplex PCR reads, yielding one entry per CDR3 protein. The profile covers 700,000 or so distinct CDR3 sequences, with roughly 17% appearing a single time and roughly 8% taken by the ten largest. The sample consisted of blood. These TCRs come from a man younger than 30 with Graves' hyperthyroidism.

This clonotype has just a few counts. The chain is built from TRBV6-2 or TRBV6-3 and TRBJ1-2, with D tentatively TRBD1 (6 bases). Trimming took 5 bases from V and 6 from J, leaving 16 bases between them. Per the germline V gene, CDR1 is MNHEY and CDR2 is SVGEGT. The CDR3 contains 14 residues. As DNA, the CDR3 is TGTGCCAGCAGTCCCGACAGGCTACGGGATGGCTACACCTTC. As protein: CASSPDRLRDGYTF.

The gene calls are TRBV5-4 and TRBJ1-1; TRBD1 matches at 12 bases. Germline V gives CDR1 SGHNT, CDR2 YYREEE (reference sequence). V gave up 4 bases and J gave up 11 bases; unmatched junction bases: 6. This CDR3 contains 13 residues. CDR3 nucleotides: TGTGCCAGCAGCCCGGGACAGGGGGCATGGGCTTTCTTT. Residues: CASSPGQGAWAFF.

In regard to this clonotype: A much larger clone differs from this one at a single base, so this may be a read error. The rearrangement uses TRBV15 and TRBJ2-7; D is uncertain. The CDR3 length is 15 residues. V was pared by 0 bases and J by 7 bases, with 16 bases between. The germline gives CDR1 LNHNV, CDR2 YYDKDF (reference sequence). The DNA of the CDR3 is TGTGCCACCAGCAGAGATTCGCTGGCATCGGGTGAGCAGTACTTC. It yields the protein CATSRDSLASGEQYF.

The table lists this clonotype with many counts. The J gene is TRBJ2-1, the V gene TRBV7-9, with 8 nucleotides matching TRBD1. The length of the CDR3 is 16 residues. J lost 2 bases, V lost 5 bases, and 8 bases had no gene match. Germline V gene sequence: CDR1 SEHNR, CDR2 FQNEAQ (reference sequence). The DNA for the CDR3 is TGTGCCAGCAGCCAGGGGGCCCTAGGACCCTACAATGAGCAGTTCTTC. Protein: CASSQGALGPYNEQFF.

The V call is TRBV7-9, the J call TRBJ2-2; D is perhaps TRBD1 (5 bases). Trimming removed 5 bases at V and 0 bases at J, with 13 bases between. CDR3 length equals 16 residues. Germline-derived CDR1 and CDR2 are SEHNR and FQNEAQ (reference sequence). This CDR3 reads CASSPFRVANTGELFF. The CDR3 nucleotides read TGTGCCAGCAGCCCTTTCAGGGTGGCGAACACCGGGGAGCTGTTTTTT. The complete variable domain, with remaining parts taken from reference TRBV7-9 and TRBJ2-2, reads DTGVSQNPRHKITKRGQNVTFRCDPISEHNRLYWYRQTLGQGPEFLTYFQNEAQLEKSRLLSDRFSAERPKGSFSTLEIQRTEQGDSAMYLCASSPFRVANTGELFFGEGSRLTVL.

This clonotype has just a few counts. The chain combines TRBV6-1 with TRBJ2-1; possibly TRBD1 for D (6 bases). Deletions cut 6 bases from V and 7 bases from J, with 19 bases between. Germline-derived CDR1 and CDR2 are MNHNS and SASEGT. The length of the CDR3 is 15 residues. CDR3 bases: TGTGCCAGCAGCAAACACAGGGCTTCGGGGAATGAGCAGTTCTTC. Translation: CASSKHRASGNEQFF.

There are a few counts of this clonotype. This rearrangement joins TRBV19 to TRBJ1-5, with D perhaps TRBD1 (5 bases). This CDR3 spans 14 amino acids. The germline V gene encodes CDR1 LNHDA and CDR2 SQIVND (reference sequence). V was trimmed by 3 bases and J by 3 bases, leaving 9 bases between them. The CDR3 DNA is TGTGCCAGTAGTATGGGCAGGGTCAATCAGCCCCAGCATTTT. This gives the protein CASSMGRVNQPQHF.

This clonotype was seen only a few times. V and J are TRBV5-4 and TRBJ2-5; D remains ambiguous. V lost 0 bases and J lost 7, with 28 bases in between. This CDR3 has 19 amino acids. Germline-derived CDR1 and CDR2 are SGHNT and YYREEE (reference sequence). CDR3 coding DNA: TGTGCCAGCAGCTTGGACTCCGCCTCCTTCACCACTGCTGAAGGGACCCAGTACTTC. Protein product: CASSLDSASFTTAEGTQYF.